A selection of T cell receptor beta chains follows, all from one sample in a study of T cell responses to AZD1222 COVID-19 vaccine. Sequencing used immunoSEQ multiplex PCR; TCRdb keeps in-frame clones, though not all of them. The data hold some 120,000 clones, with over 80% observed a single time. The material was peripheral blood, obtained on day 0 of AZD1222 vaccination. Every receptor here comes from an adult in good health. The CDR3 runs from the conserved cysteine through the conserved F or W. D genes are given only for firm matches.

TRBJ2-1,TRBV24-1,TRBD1,CATSDPRQGDVNEQFF,TGTGCCACCAGTGACCCAAGACAGGGTGATGTGAATGAGCAGTTCTTC
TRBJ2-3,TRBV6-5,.,CASSYSRDPADTQYF,TGTGCCAGCAGTTACTCGAGGGACCCGGCGGATACGCAGTATTTT
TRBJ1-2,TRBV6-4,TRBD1,CASSDSINRGHSGYTF,TGTGCCAGCAGTGACTCGATAAACAGGGGGCACAGTGGCTACACCTTC
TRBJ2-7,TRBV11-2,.,CASTQGRGEQYF,TGTGCCAGCACCCAGGGGAGGGGCGAGCAGTACTTC
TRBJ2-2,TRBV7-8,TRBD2,CASSLSGGRGGELFF,TGTGCCAGCAGCTTGTCGGGAGGCCGGGGCGGGGAGCTGTTTTTT
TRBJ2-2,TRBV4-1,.,CASSQLTGFNTGELFF,TGCGCCAGCAGCCAACTAACAGGATTTAACACCGGGGAGCTGTTTTTT
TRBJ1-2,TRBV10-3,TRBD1,CAISEAGTGTNYGYTF,TGTGCCATCAGTGAGGCCGGGACAGGGACTAACTATGGCTACACCTTC
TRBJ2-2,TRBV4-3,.,CASSQDALFGTGELFF,TGCGCCAGCAGCCAAGATGCTCTTTTTGGGACCGGGGAGCTGTTTTTT
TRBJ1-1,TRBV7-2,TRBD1,CASSPTGGSSWNTEAFF,TGTGCCAGCAGCCCGACAGGGGGCTCCTCCTGGAACACTGAAGCTTTCTTT
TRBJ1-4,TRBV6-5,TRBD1,CASSDRGQGGEKLFF,TGTGCCAGCAGCGACAGGGGACAGGGGGGTGAAAAACTGTTTTTT